Listed here is a single TCR beta chain. Study processing details: It was from reference gene primer amplification that nucleated cell counts were estimated. The method was immunoSEQ multiplex PCR; TCRdb's version includes in-frame clones alone and lacks a portion of them. V and J calls and clone size are as listed in that table; D and trimming were resolved from the DNA. The table lists more than 250,000 clones, about 87% of them singletons. The sample comes from a study of blood T cell repertoires in COVID-19. Germline V gene lookup returns CDR1 SGHDT and CDR2 YYEEEE. V lost 4 bases and J lost 4; bases outside the gene matches: 13. The CDR3 runs to 16 residues. Individuals drawn from under 30 US areas were roughly 18 to 95 years old. Recovery meant two consecutive negative NP/OP PCR tests, professional clearance, or resolved symptoms.

The TCR sequence derives from a woman aged 30 to 39 who had recovered from COVID-19. This chain links TRBV5-6 with TRBJ1-2; 7 bases are shared with TRBD1. Source material: PBMCs or T cells enriched from blood (not recorded which). CDR3 DNA sequence: TGTGCCAGCAGCCCGGGGACAGCCCGCACCCGCTATGGCTACACCTTC. Its protein is CASSPGTARTRYGYTF.